This T cell receptor (beta chain) was sequenced during a study of esophageal squamous cell carcinoma under preoperative chemotherapy. Whole-study results and caveats: Peripheral T cells showed a significant TCR diversity increase after chemotherapy, unlike tumor-infiltrating lymphocytes.

TCRdb analysed the PCR reads with MiXCR anew, one entry per CDR3 protein. The table has 6,400 or so distinct CDR3 sequences, approximately 33% seen once; the top ten hold 14% to 15%. Trimming at V came to 5 bases and at J to 2 bases, leaving 3 bases not matched to a gene. CDR3 length equals 16 residues. Germline loops: CDR1 SEHNR, CDR2 FQNEAQ (reference sequence). This clonotype showed up many times. The antigen remains undetermined. The sample's time point: before preoperative PTX-NDP chemotherapy. The chain combines TRBV7-9 with TRBJ2-2; 12 bases map to TRBD1. This receptor was taken from a human donor with esophageal squamous cell carcinoma. The donor label of this sample is uncertain. This sample was obtained from a patient given preoperative chemotherapy. CDR3 loop: CASSGDRGLNTGELFF. In DNA, the CDR3 is TGTGCCAGCAGCGGGGACAGGGGGCTAAACACCGGGGAGCTGTTTTTT.